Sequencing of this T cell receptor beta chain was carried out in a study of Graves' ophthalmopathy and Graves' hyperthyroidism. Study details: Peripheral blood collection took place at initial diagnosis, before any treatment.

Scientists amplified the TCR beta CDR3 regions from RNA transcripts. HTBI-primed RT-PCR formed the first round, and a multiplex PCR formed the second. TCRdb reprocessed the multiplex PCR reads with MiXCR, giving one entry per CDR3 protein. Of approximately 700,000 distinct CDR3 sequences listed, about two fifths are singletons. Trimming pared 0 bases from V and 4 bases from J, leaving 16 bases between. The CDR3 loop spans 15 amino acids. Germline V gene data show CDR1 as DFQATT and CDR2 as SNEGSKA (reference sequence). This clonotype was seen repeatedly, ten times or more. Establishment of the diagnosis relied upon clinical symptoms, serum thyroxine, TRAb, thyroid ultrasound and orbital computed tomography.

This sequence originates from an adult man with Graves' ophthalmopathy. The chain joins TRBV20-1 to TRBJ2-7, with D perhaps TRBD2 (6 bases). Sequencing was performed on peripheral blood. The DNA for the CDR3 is TGCAGTGCTAGAGACCGAGGAGGGCCGCGATACGAGCAGTACTTC. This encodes CSARDRGGPRYEQYF.